Detailed here is one T cell receptor beta chain. It lacks a known antigen. Per-base qualities were not stored, and no clone one base away is much larger. Distinct nucleotide sequences in the sample also encode this CDR3. The data derive from a study of blood T cell repertoires in COVID-19 (dated by TCRdb to 2018 to 2020). In the study overall: The collaborator samples originated in the United States, Italy and Spain and spanned the acute and convalescent phases of COVID-19. Where available, HLA class I and class II types were taken from metadata supplied by the sample provider and were not determined by assay-based typing. Nearly every sample came with metadata listing a de-identified subject ID, COVID-19 status, age in years and sex. The samples were drawn from the first 160 participants of the ongoing ImmuneRACE study and from 950 to 1,500 subjects provided by 6 global collaborators. The repertoires were made available in a free public database intended to serve as a resource for research on the immune response to SARS-CoV-2. Subjects who had been exposed to COVID-19, were actively infected with it, or had recovered from it provided the deeply sampled blood TCRbeta repertoires that made up the dataset. The prospective study material was composed of cDNA or gDNA derived from T cells, B-cell-depleted T cells, or PBMCs.

Results and caveats for the whole study, not just this receptor: The amount of clinical and demographic metadata varied by source and participant and was provided uncurated.

Collaborating institutions collected whole blood in K2EDTA tubes following their own protocols. Collaborator samples were shipped for TCRbeta analysis as frozen whole blood, isolated PBMCs, or DNA extracted from either sample type. The immunoSEQ Assay, a bias-controlled multiplex PCR, was used to amplify TCRbeta CDR3 regions from genomic DNA. The original pipeline was this. The number of nucleated cells in each sample was estimated from the amplification of reference gene primers within the assay. To quantify the absolute abundance of each unique TCRbeta CDR3 rearrangement, sequence reads were collapsed and filtered. For each sample, productive Simpson clonality was calculated as the square root of Simpson's diversity index across productive rearrangements. Held by TCRdb, this immuneACCESS table contains in-frame sequences only and omits some clones. Under half of the omission traces to an unresolved V gene where checked; the cause of the rest is unknown. V and J calls and clone size are copied from that table; D and trimming were computed from the DNA. The sample data list 45,000 to 60,000 clones, and approximately 85% of these were observed just once. The top ten clones comprise around 17% of the sample.

V loses 2 bases at its end and J loses 3 bases; junction bases beyond the gene matches: 3. The germline V gene (reference sequence) specifies LNHDA as CDR1 and SQIVND as CDR2. The CDR3 goes from the cysteine to the phenylalanine over 14 residues. The only DNA kept is the CDR3, 42 bases in frame from the first base. This TCR derives from a human donor in a cohort sampled during active COVID-19. The chain is assembled from TRBV19 and TRBJ2-7, and TRBD1 matches 8 of the central bases. The sample taken for sequencing was peripheral blood. The DNA is TGTGCCAGTAGTATAAGGACAGGGCTCTACGAGCAGTACTTC. This sequence encodes CASSIRTGLYEQYF.